By sample share, the clone carrying this TCR beta chain is medium-sized. The sample is drawn from a study of blood T cell repertoires in COVID-19. Across the whole study: The study drew acute and convalescent COVID-19 samples from the United States, Italy and Spain. T cells, B-cell-depleted T cells, or PBMCs provided the cDNA or gDNA that served as material.

The authors' processing: Reference gene primer amplification yielded estimated nucleated cell counts. TCRdb's copy holds only in-frame clones and misses some; the assay was immunoSEQ multiplex PCR. V, J and clone size are taken as reported in that table, and D and trimming were inferred from the DNA itself. The sample lists some 70,000 clones, roughly 76% seen once, with 20% to 25% in the top ten. CDR1 is SNHLY and CDR2 is FYNNEI in the germline V gene. V was cut by 5 bases and J by 7 bases, with 18 bases left in between. This CDR3 has 14 residues. What was sequenced was peripheral blood. The clonotype comes from a woman between 65 and 79 years old with acute or convalescent COVID-19. The rearrangement links TRBV2 to TRBJ2-7; D not certain. CDR3 DNA sequence: TGTGCCAGCAGTACGAGAATGCCGTACCCTGAGCAGTACTTC. Translating gives CASSTRMPYPEQYF. The variable domain in full, with the rest retrieved from reference TRBV2 and TRBJ2-7, is EPEVTQTPSHQVTQMGQEVILRCVPISNHLYFYWYRQILGQKVEFLVSFYNNEISEKSEIFDDQFSVERPDGSNFTLKIRSTKLEDSAMYFCASSTRMPYPEQYFGPGTRLTVT.